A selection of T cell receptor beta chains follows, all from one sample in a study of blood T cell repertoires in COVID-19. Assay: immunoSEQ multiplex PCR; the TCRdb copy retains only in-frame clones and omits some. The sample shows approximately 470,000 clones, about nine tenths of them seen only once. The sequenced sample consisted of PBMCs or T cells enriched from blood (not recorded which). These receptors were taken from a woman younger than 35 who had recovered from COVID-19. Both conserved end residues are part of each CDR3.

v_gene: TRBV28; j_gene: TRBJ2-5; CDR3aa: CASSFSRQETQYF
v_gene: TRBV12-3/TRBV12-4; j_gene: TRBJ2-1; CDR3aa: CASNDRSNNEQFF
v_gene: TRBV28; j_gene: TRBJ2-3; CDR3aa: CASSPTLAGGLDTQYF
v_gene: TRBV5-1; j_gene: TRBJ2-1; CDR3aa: CASSLGADSWGEQFF
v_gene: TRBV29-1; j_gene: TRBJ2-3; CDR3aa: CSVDGTRATDTQYF
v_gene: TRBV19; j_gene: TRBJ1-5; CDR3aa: CASSIEQPGGNQPQHF
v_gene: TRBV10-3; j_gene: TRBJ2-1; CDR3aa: CATRGTGASNEQFF
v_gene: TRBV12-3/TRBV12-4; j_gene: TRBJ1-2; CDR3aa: CASSPAGGTGYTF
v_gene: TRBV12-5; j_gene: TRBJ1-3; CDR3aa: CASGLQGVGNTIYF
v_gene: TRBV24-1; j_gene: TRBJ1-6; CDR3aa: CATSDFHTGFHNSPLHF
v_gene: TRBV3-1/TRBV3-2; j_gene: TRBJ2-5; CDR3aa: CASSPVRDTRETQYF
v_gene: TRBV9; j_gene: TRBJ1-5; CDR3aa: CASSVEWGGAQHF
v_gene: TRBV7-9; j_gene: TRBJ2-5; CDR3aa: CASSLGGAGNQETQYF
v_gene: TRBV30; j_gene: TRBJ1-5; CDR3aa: CAWGDRGNQPQHF
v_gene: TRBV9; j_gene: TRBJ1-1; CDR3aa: CASTPGGWPEAFF
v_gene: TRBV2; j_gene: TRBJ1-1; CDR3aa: CASSWGQGEAFF
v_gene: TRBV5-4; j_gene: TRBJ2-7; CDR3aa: CASSLVRDRGTYEQYF
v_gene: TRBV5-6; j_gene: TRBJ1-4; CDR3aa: CASSLERTNEKLFF
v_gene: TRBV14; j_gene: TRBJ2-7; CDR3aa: CASSEGLFPLYEQYF
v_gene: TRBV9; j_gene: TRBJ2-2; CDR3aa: CASSSGQGSTGELFF
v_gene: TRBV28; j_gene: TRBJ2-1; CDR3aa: CASSQGDPRPYNEQFF
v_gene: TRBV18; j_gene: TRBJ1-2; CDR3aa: CASSPILDGYTF
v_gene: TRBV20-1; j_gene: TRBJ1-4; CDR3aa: CSASGALNEKLFF
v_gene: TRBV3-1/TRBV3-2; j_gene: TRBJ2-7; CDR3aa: CASSQDLVTNEQYF
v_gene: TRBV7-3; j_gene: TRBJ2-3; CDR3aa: CASSRGTSGGADTQYF
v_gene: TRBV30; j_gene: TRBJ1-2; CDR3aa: CACPSSGVGASYGYTF
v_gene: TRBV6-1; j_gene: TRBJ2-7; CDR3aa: CASSEARSGLYEQYF
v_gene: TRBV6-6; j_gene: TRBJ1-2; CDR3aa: CASSPRGQGADNYGYTF
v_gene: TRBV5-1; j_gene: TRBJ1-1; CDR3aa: CASSLYGTGAANTEAFF
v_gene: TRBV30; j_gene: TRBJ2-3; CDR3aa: CAWTGLDVTDTQYF
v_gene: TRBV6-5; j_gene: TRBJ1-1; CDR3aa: CASFSLSNGTFF
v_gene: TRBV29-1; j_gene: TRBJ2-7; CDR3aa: CSVGNDREQYF
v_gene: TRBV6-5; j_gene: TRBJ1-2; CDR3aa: CASRGEAESGYTF
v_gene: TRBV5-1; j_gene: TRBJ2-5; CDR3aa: CASRTRLVQETQYF
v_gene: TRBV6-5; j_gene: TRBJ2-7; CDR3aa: CASSRDRGQTYEQYF
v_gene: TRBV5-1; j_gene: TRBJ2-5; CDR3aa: CASSSLQGAQETQYF
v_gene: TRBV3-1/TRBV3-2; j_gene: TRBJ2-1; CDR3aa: CASSQDGTYYYNEQFF
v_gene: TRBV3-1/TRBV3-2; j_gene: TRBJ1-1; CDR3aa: CASSQVIGAGMNTEAFF
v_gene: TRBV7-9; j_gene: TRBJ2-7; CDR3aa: CASSLTDRVGQYF
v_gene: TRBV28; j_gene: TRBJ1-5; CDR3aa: CASSLRDRGNQPQHF
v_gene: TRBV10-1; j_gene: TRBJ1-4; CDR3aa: CASSSGGTNEKLFF
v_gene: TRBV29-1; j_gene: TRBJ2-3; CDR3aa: CSVEGRASSTDTQYF
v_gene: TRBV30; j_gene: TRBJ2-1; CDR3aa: CAWQGLSYNEQFF
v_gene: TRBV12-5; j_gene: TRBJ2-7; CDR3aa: CASGLVSGQYF
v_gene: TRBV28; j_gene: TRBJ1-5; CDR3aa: CASTPNRGLNQPQHF
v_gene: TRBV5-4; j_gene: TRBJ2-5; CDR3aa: CASSSRGAETQYF
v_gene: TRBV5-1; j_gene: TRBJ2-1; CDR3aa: CASSTGLSDNEQFF
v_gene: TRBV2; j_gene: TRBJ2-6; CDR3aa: CASSGISGANVLTF
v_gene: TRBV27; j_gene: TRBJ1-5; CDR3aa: CASSPRGEPQHF